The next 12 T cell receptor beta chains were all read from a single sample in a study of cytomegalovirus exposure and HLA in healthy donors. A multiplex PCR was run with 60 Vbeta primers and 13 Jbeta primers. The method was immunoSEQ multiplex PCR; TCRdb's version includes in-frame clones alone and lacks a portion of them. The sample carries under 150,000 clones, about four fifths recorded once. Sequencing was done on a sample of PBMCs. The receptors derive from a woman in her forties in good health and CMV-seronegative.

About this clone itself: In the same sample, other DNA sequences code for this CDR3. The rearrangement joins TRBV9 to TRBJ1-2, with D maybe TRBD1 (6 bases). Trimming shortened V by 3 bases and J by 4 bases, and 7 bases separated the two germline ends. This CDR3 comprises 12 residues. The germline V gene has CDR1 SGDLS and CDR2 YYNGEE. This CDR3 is CASSDRVYGYTF. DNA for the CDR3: TGTGCCAGCAGCGACAGGGTCTATGGCTACACCTTC.

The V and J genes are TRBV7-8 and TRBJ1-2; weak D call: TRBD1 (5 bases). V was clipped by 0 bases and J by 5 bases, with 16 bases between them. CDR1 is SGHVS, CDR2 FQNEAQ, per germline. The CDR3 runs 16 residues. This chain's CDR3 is CASSLAPGGDLYGYTF. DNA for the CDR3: TGTGCCAGCAGCTTAGCCCCGGGTGGGGACTTGTATGGCTACACCTTC.

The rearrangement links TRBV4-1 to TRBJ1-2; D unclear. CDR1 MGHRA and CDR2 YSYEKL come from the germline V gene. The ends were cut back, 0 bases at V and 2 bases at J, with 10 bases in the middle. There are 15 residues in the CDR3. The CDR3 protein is CASSQEGGGNYGYTF. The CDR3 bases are TGCGCCAGCAGCCAAGAGGGCGGAGGGAACTATGGCTACACCTTC.

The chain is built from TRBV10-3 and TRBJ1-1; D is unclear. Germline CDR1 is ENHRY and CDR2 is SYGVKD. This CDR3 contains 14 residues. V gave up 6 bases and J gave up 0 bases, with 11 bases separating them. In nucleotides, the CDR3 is TGTGCCATCAGGGGAGGGTCGTTGAACACTGAAGCTTTCTTT. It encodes CAIRGGSLNTEAFF.

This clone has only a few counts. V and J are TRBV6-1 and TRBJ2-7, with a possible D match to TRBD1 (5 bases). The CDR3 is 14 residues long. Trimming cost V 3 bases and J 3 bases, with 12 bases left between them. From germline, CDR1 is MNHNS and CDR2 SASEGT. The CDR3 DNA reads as TGTGCCAGCAGTGAGGCAGGGCGTAGCTACGAGCAGTACTTC. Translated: CASSEAGRSYEQYF.

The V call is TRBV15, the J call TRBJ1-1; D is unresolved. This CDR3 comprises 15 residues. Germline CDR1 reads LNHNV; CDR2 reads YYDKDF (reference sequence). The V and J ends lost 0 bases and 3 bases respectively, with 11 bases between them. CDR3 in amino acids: CATSRDSRGDTEAFF. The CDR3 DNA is TGTGCCACCAGCAGAGATTCGCGGGGAGACACTGAAGCTTTCTTT. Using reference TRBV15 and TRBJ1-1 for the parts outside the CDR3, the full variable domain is DAMVIQNPRYQVTQFGKPVTLSCSQTLNHNVMYWYQQKSSQAPKLLFHYYDKDFNNEADTPDNFQSRRPNTSFCFLDIRSPGLGDTAMYLCATSRDSRGDTEAFFGQGTRLTVV.

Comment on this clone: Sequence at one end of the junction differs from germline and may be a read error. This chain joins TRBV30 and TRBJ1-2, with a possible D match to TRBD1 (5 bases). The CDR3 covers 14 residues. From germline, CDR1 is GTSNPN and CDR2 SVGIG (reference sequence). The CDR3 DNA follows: TGCACGGCGGACAAGTACAACTTTTCGGATGGCTACACCTTC. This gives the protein CTADKYNFSDGYTF.

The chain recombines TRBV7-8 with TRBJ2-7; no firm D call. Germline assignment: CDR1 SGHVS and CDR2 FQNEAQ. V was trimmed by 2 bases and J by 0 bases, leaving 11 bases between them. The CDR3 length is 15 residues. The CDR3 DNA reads TGTGCCAGCAGCTTAATCGAACCGAGCTCCTACGAGCAGTACTTC. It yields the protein CASSLIEPSSYEQYF.

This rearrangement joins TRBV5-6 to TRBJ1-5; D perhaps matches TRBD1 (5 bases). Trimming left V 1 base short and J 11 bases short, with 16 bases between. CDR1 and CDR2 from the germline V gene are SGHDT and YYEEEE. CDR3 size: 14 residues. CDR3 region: CASSLRQGSPSQHF. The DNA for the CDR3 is TGTGCCAGCAGCTTGAGGCAGGGCAGCCCTTCCCAGCATTTT.

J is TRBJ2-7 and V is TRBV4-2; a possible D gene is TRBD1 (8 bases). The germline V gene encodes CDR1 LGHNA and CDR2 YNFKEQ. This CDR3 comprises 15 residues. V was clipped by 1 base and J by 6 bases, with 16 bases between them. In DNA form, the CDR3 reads TGTGCCAGCAGCCAAGGGGGGGGAGACAGGGGCGAGCAGTACTTC. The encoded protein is CASSQGGGDRGEQYF.

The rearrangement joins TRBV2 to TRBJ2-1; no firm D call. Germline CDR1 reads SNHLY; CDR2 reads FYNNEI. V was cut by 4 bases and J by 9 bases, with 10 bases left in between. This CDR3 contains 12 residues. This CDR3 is CASSARMGEQFF. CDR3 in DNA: TGTGCCAGCAGTGCCAGGATGGGTGAGCAGTTCTTC.

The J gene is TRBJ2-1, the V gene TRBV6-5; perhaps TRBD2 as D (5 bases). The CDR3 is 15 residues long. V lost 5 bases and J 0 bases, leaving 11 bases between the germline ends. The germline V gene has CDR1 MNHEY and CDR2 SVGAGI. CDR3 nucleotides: TGTGCCAGCAGTCCTAGCCTCGGCTCCTACAATGAGCAGTTCTTC. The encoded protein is CASSPSLGSYNEQFF.